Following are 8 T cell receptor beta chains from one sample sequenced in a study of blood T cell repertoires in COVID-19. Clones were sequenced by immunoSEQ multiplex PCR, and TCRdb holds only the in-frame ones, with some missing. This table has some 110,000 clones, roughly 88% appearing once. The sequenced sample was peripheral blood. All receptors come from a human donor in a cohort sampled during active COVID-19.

The CDR3 bases are TGTGCCAGCAGCGTGGCCATGGGACTTCCCTACAATGAGCAGTTCTTC. It encodes CASSVAMGLPYNEQFF. This chain joins TRBV9 and TRBJ2-1, with D possibly TRBD2 on 6 matching bases. V was cut by 2 bases and J by 2 bases, with 14 bases left in between. The CDR3 is 16 residues long. Germline V gene sequence: CDR1 SGDLS, CDR2 YYNGEE.

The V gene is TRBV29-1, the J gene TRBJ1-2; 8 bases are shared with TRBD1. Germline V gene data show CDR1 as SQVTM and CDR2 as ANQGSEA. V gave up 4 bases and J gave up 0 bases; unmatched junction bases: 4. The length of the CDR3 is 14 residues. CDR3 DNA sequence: TGCAGCGTTGGGACAGGGAGAGCTAACTATGGCTACACCTTC. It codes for CSVGTGRANYGYTF.

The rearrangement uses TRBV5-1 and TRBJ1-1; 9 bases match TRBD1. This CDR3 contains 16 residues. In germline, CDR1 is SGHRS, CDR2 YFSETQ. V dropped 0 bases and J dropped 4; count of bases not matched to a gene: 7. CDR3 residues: CASSLGGQGRSTEAFF. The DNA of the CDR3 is TGCGCCAGCAGCTTGGGGGGACAGGGAAGAAGCACTGAAGCTTTCTTT.

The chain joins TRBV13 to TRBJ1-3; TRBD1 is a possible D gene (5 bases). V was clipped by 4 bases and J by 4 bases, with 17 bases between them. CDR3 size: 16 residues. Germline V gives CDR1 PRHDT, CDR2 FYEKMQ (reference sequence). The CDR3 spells CASSSRAGPEGNTIYF. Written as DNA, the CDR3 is TGTGCCAGCAGCTCTCGAGCGGGGCCCGAAGGAAACACCATATATTTT.

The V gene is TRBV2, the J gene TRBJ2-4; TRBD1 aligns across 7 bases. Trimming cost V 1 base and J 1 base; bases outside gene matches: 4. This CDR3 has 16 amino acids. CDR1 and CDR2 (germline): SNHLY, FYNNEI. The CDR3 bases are TGTGCCAGCAGTGAAGGCCCACAGGGGGCCAAAAACATTCAGTACTTC. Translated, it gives CASSEGPQGAKNIQYF.

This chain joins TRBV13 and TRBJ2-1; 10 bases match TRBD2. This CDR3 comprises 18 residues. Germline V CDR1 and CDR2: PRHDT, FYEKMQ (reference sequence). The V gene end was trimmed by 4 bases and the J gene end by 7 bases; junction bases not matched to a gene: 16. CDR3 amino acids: CASSSSRPGLARRNEQFF. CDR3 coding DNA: TGTGCCAGCAGCTCTAGCCGTCCGGGACTAGCGAGAAGGAATGAGCAGTTCTTC.

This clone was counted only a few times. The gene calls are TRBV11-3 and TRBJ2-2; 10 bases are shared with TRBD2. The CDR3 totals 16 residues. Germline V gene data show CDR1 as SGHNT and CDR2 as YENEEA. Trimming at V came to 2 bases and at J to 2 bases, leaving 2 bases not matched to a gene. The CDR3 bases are TGTGCCAGCAGCTTAAGCGGGAGGGCTAACACCGGGGAGCTGTTTTTT. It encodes CASSLSGRANTGELFF.

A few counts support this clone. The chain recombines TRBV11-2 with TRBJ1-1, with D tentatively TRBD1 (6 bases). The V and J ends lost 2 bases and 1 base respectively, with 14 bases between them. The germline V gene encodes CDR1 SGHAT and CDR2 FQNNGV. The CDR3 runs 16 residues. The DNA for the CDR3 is TGTGCCAGCAGCTTACTGAAGGGGGTGAAGAACACTGAAGCTTTCTTT. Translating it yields CASSLLKGVKNTEAFF.